This is a list of T cell receptor beta chains from one sample in a study of vaccination effects on CD4 cells after COVID-19. No cognate antigen is known for these TCRs. The protocol was immunoSEQ multiplex PCR, while the TCRdb copy is restricted to in-frame clones and leaves out a portion. This table holds tens of thousands of clones, more than 60% found once. The material sequenced was CD4+ T cells from PBMCs cultured without peptide, taken after COVID-19 vaccination. All receptors derive from a human donor who received a COVID-19 vaccine. Both conserved end residues are part of each CDR3. The D gene is left open where the match is weak. Clone size is shown for a subset of rows, as once, few, many or a class of expanded clone.

abundance	len	v_gene	d_gene	j_gene	CDR3aa	CDR3nt
-	12	TRBV28	-	TRBJ1-3	CASSLGGNTIYF	TGTGCCAGCAGTTTGGGGGGAAACACCATATATTTT
-	16	TRBV28	-	TRBJ2-2	CASSGTRGWYTGELFF	TGTGCCAGCAGTGGGACCAGGGGTTGGTACACCGGGGAGCTGTTTTTT
few	18	TRBV28	-	TRBJ1-1	CASSRSTSGANSNTEAFF	TGTGCCAGCAGTCGTAGTACCTCCGGGGCCAACTCGAACACTGAAGCTTTCTTT
once	10	TRBV5-8	-	TRBJ1-2	CASSLWGYTF	TGTGCCAGCAGCCTGTGGGGCTACACCTTC
-	15	TRBV5-1	-	TRBJ1-3	CASSLGTVRGNTIYF	TGCGCCAGCAGCTTGGGTACGGTACGCGGAAACACCATATATTTT
-	17	TRBV21-1	-	TRBJ2-5	CASSNEVITGSVETQYF	TGTGCCAGCAGCAATGAGGTCATCACAGGGTCGGTCGAGACCCAGTACTTC
-	12	TRBV28	TRBD1	TRBJ1-1	CASSDRATEAFF	TGTGCCAGCAGCGACAGGGCCACTGAAGCTTTCTTT
-	15	TRBV28	-	TRBJ1-6	CASSLGPLVGSPLHF	TGTGCCAGCAGCCTGGGACCCTTGGTAGGTTCACCCCTCCACTTT
-	15	TRBV7-6	-	TRBJ2-3	CASSPSSTSTDTQYF	TGTGCCAGCAGCCCGAGTTCCACTAGCACAGATACGCAGTATTTT
-	13	TRBV29-1	-	TRBJ2-5	CSVVGRGGETQYF	TGCAGCGTTGTGGGCAGGGGAGGAGAGACCCAGTACTTC
-	14	TRBV5-1	TRBD1	TRBJ2-5	CASSGRQGSETQYF	TGCGCCAGCAGCGGGCGACAGGGTTCAGAGACCCAGTACTTC
-	14	TRBV6-1	-	TRBJ2-5	CASSEDRVQETQYF	TGTGCCAGCAGTGAAGACAGGGTACAAGAGACCCAGTACTTC
-	11	TRBV10-1	-	TRBJ2-1	CASSQEGQQFF	TGCGCCAGCTCCCAGGAGGGCCAGCAGTTCTTC
-	15	TRBV15	-	TRBJ1-6	CATSRAPEGNSPLHF	TGTGCCACCAGCAGAGCCCCCGAAGGGAATTCACCCCTCCACTTT
-	13	TRBV24-1	TRBD1	TRBJ2-2	CATSDDRAGELFF	TGTGCCACCAGTGACGACAGGGCCGGGGAGCTGTTTTTT
few	13	TRBV11-1	-	TRBJ2-1	CASSLLSAGEQFF	TGTGCCAGCAGCTTACTATCGGCGGGAGAGCAGTTCTTC
-	14	TRBV19	-	TRBJ1-1	CASSIEGNGQGAFF	TGTGCCAGTAGTATAGAAGGGAATGGCCAAGGGGCTTTCTTT
-	14	TRBV6-1	-	TRBJ1-5	CASSETNPAQPQHF	TGTGCCAGCAGTGAAACGAACCCCGCTCAGCCCCAGCATTTT
-	13	TRBV4-1	-	TRBJ1-2	CASSQFGGTGYTF	TGCGCCAGCAGCCAATTCGGGGGGACGGGCTACACCTTC
-	15	TRBV11-3	-	TRBJ2-1	CASSLPGSTYNEQFF	TGTGCCAGCAGTTTACCAGGGTCGACATACAATGAGCAGTTCTTC
-	15	TRBV6-2/TRBV6-3	-	TRBJ2-1	CASSLQGGSYNEQFF	TGTGCCAGCAGCCTACAGGGTGGCTCCTACAATGAGCAGTTCTTC